Presented here are 32 T cell receptor beta chains from one specimen sequenced in a study of blood T cell repertoires in COVID-19. Data came from immunoSEQ multiplex PCR; TCRdb stores just in-frame clones and leaves some out. In the table there are fewer than 200,000 clones, 80% to 90% of which are singletons. The sequenced sample was peripheral blood. The origin of the receptors is a man aged 35-49 years with active or convalescent COVID-19.

The V call is TRBV12-5, the J call TRBJ2-5; 7 nucleotides match TRBD1. J was trimmed by 4 bases and V by 2 bases; bases with no gene match: 13. The CDR3 extends over 17 amino acids. CDR1 is LGHNT, CDR2 FRNRAP, per germline. Here the CDR3 reads CASGLSNRGIMRETQYF. DNA of the CDR3: TGTGCTAGTGGTTTGAGTAACAGGGGAATCATGCGAGAGACCCAGTACTTC.

The chain recombines TRBV3-1 (or the pseudogene TRBV3-2) with TRBJ2-7; TRBD2 is a possible D gene (5 bases). The germline CDR1 and CDR2 sequences are LGHDT and YNNKEL (reference sequence). V was cut by 1 base and J by 2 bases, with 9 bases left in between. CDR3 size: 14 residues. This chain's CDR3 is CASSQVLGAYEQYF. In DNA form, the CDR3 reads TGTGCCAGCAGCCAAGTCCTCGGGGCCTACGAGCAGTACTTC.

The chain is built from TRBV5-1 and TRBJ1-1; D not certain. The CDR3 has 13 amino acids. The V and J ends lost 0 bases and 11 bases respectively, with 14 bases between them. Germline V gives CDR1 SGHRS, CDR2 YFSETQ. CDR3 in DNA: TGCGCCAGCAGCTTGGTTGCTCCGGAGAGGGCTTTCTTT. Translation gives CASSLVAPERAFF.

The rearrangement joins TRBV27 to TRBJ1-1; 12 nucleotides match TRBD1. The V segment lost 6 bases and the J segment 9 bases; nucleotides outside the gene matches: 5. The CDR3 length is 13 residues. Germline V lookup: CDR1 MNHEY, CDR2 SMNVEV (reference sequence). The DNA of the CDR3 is TGTGCCAGCAGACCGGGACAGGGGGCGAAAGCTTTCTTT. Translation: CASRPGQGAKAFF.

The chain employs TRBV6-5 and TRBJ2-1, with D tentatively TRBD2 (7 bases). The CDR3 is 15 amino acids. CDR1 is MNHEY and CDR2 is SVGAGI in the germline V gene. Trimming removed 6 bases at V and 4 bases at J, with 16 bases between. DNA of the CDR3: TGTGCCAGCAGCCGGGGGGCCAAGCTTTACAATGAGCAGTTCTTC. This sequence encodes CASSRGAKLYNEQFF.

The rearrangement uses TRBV5-1 and TRBJ2-3; D gene ambiguous. V dropped 0 bases and J dropped 0 bases, with 8 bases sitting between them. The CDR3 is 15 residues long. Per the germline V gene, CDR1 is SGHRS and CDR2 is YFSETQ. CDR3 sequence reads: CASSLGAQSTDTQYF. The CDR3 coding sequence is TGCGCCAGCAGCTTGGGGGCCCAAAGCACAGATACGCAGTATTTT.

A remark on this clone: Its ends do not fully match the called genes, so a read error is possible. V gene TRBV6-2 or TRBV6-3 combines with J gene TRBJ1-2; weak D call: TRBD1 (6 bases). Germline values: CDR1 MNHEY, CDR2 SVGEGT. The CDR3 extends over 13 amino acids. The CDR3 DNA sequence: TGTGCCAGCAGTTACCGGGACAACTATGGCTACACTTTC. Translating gives CASSYRDNYGYTF.

CDR3 amino acids: CASSQAVMNYEQYF. The CDR3 nucleotides read TGTGCCAGCAGCCAAGCGGTTATGAATTACGAGCAGTACTTC. The J gene is TRBJ2-7, the V gene TRBV3-1 (or the pseudogene TRBV3-2); D is unclear. Trimming cost V 1 base and J 4 bases, with 11 bases left between them. The germline V gene has CDR1 LGHDT and CDR2 YNNKEL (reference sequence). CDR3 size: 14 residues.

The CDR3 spells CASSTGTQNTGELFF. The CDR3 DNA reads TGTGCCAGCAGCACCGGGACACAGAACACCGGGGAGCTGTTTTTT. This chain links TRBV4-2 with TRBJ2-2, with D tentatively TRBD1 (6 bases). Germline-derived CDR1 and CDR2 are LGHNA and YNFKEQ. Trimming stripped 5 bases from V and 1 base from J, with 11 bases between. The length of the CDR3 is 15 residues.

This sequence joins TRBV5-1 and TRBJ1-6; TRBD1 is a possible D gene (5 bases). The V gene lost 4 bases and the J gene lost 10 bases, with 15 bases spanning the gap. Germline V gene lookup returns CDR1 SGHRS and CDR2 YFSETQ. CDR3 length: 14 residues. DNA of the CDR3: TGCGCCAGCAGCCCGGTGGCGGGGGGATCACCCCTCCACTTT. This encodes CASSPVAGGSPLHF.

The genes are TRBV10-2 and TRBJ1-1; D remains ambiguous. Germline V gene lookup returns CDR1 WSHSY and CDR2 SAAADI. This CDR3 has 15 residues. Trimming took 2 bases from V and 1 from J, leaving 11 bases between them. For the CDR3, the DNA is TGCGCCAGCAGTGAGCATACGCGTCCGAACACTGAAGCTTTCTTT. This encodes CASSEHTRPNTEAFF.

V is TRBV6-4 and J is TRBJ1-1; unclear D gene. This CDR3 spans 10 amino acids. CDR1 MRHNA and CDR2 SNTAGT come from the germline V gene. V was trimmed by 11 bases and J by 6 bases, leaving 10 bases between them. Here the CDR3 DNA reads TGTGCCGGGGAGGATGCTGAAGCTTTCTTT. Protein product: CAGEDAEAFF.

The chain uses TRBV19 and TRBJ1-6; 7 nucleotides align to TRBD1. CDR3 size: 16 residues. Unmatched junction bases numbered 13, after V lost 4 bases and J lost 10 bases. Germline lookup yields CDR1 LNHDA and CDR2 SQIVND (reference sequence). The CDR3 DNA follows: TGTGCCAGTAGTAAAAAGGGGGCGCCGATAGAATCACCCCTCCACTTT. Protein: CASSKKGAPIESPLHF.

The chain couples TRBV7-9 to TRBJ2-5; 9 nucleotides match TRBD1. Germline V gene data show CDR1 as SEHNR and CDR2 as FQNEAQ (reference sequence). The CDR3 is 13 residues long. Germline trimming cut 5 bases from V and 4 bases from J; bases unmatched to any gene: 2. This chain's CDR3 is CASSRTGAETQYF. The CDR3 DNA reads TGTGCCAGCAGCCGGACAGGGGCAGAGACCCAGTACTTC. Filled out from reference TRBV7-9 and TRBJ2-5, the complete variable domain reads DTGVSQNPRHKITKRGQNVTFRCDPISEHNRLYWYRQTLGQGPEFLTYFQNEAQLEKSRLLSDRFSAERPKGSFSTLEIQRTEQGDSAMYLCASSRTGAETQYFGPGTRLLVL.

CDR3 sequence reads: CASGDSTGLSWGYTF. Here the CDR3 DNA reads TGTGCCAGCGGCGACTCTACAGGCTTATCTTGGGGCTACACCTTC. The chain combines TRBV7-8 with TRBJ1-2; a possible D gene is TRBD1 (5 bases). Germline CDR1 is SGHVS and CDR2 is FQNEAQ. V lost 8 bases and J lost 8, with 24 bases in between. This CDR3 has 15 amino acids.

V gene TRBV28 combines with J gene TRBJ1-5; 8 bases fit TRBD1. V shed 9 bases and J 7 bases; nucleotides not matched to a gene: 5. The length of the CDR3 is 12 residues. Germline V gene lookup returns CDR1 MDHEN and CDR2 SYDVKM. The CDR3 bases are TGTGCCAGTCAACAGGGGGACCAGCCCCAGCATTTT. Translated: CASQQGDQPQHF.

This chain links TRBV19 with TRBJ1-5; 9 nucleotides align to TRBD1. The germline CDR1 and CDR2 sequences are LNHDA and SQIVND (reference sequence). V lost 5 bases and J lost 7; bases outside the gene matches: 6. The CDR3 has 14 amino acids. The CDR3 loop reads CASSPRDRVQPQHF. In DNA form, the CDR3 reads TGTGCCAGTAGTCCCCGGGACAGGGTACAGCCCCAGCATTTT.

The V call is TRBV6-4, the J call TRBJ2-5; 11 positions agree with TRBD2. V lost 6 bases, J lost 7 bases, and 16 bases stayed unmatched. The CDR3 covers 17 residues. Germline CDR1 is MRHNA and CDR2 is SNTAGT. The CDR3 DNA follows: TGTGCCAGCAGGGATGTGGTTGTAGCGGGGGGGCCTGGGACCCAGTACTTC. This encodes CASRDVVVAGGPGTQYF.

The V and J genes are TRBV5-6 and TRBJ1-1; TRBD1 agrees at 7 bases. After removal of 4 bases from V and 5 bases from J, the junction contained 5 bases not matched to a gene. This CDR3 region has 13 residues. Germline CDR1 and CDR2: SGHDT and YYEEEE. The CDR3 nucleotides are TGTGCCAGCAGCCACGACAGGGTAACTGAAGCTTTCTTT. Its translation is CASSHDRVTEAFF. Full variable domain (remainder filled in from reference TRBV5-6 and TRBJ1-1): DAGVTQSPTHLIKTRGQQVTLRCSPKSGHDTVSWYQQALGQGPQFIFQYYEEEERQRGNFPDRFSGHQFPNYSSELNVNALLLGDSALYLCASSHDRVTEAFFGQGTRLTVV.

The chain uses TRBV30 and TRBJ1-2; TRBD1 is a possible D gene (5 bases). This CDR3 is 14 amino acids long. Germline CDR1 is GTSNPN and CDR2 is SVGIG (reference sequence). Trimming removed 4 bases at V and 6 bases at J, with 18 bases between. The CDR3: CAWTPGRGFHGYTF. The DNA of the CDR3 is TGTGCCTGGACTCCCGGGAGGGGCTTTCATGGCTACACCTTC. Combining the CDR3 with reference TRBV30 and TRBJ1-2 gives the whole variable domain SQTIHQWPATLVQPVGSPLSLECTVEGTSNPNLYWYRQAAGRGLQLLFYSVGIGQISSEVPQNLSASRPQDRQFILSSKKLLLSDSGFYLCAWTPGRGFHGYTFGSGTRLTVV.

This clone was observed a single time. The chain couples TRBV23-1 to TRBJ1-1, with TRBD1 matching over 7 bases. TRBV23-1 has ORF status, its function being uncertain. The CDR3 extends over 16 amino acids. V shed 3 bases, J shed 8 bases, and the junction held 15 bases outside the gene matches. CDR3 region: CASSHPSDREVREAFF. CDR3 DNA sequence: TGCGCCAGCAGTCACCCATCCGACAGGGAGGTTAGGGAAGCTTTCTTT.

The rearrangement joins TRBV4-1 to TRBJ1-4; no reliable D call. V was cut by 3 bases and J by 0 bases, with 5 bases left in between. The germline V gene has CDR1 MGHRA and CDR2 YSYEKL. The CDR3 consists of 14 residues. The CDR3 nucleotides read TGCGCCAGCAGCCACCCCACAACTAATGAAAAACTGTTTTTT. It specifies CASSHPTTNEKLFF.

This chain uses TRBV9 with TRBJ1-5; unclear D gene. Germline V lookup: CDR1 SGDLS, CDR2 YYNGEE. The germline V and J ends were trimmed by 5 bases and 0 bases, with 12 bases remaining between them. There are 15 residues in the CDR3. CDR3 amino acids: CASSVSGVSNQPQHF. Written as DNA, the CDR3 is TGTGCCAGCAGTGTCTCAGGTGTTAGCAATCAGCCCCAGCATTTT. Combining the CDR3 with reference TRBV9 and TRBJ1-5 gives the whole variable domain DSGVTQTPKHLITATGQRVTLRCSPRSGDLSVYWYQQSLDQGLQFLIQYYNGEERAKGNILERFSAQQFPDLHSELNLSSLELGDSALYFCASSVSGVSNQPQHFGDGTRLSIL.

The genes are TRBV27 and TRBJ1-2; TRBD1 is a possible D gene (5 bases). CDR3 size: 14 residues. Per germline, CDR1 MNHEY and CDR2 SMNVEV (reference sequence). Between the trimmed V and J ends, which lost 6 bases and 4 bases, there was a span of 15 bases. For the CDR3, the DNA is TGTGCCAGCAGCCCGGGGGGGAGCTCCTATGGCTACACCTTC. It is translated as CASSPGGSSYGYTF.

The chain employs TRBV2 and TRBJ1-2; 8 bases fit TRBD1. Germline assignment: CDR1 SNHLY and CDR2 FYNNEI. CDR3 length: 14 amino acids. Losses at the gene ends were 4 bases for V and 8 bases for J; bases not matched to a gene: 9. Here the CDR3 DNA reads TGTGCCAGCAGTGGCGACAGGGGCTGGGAGGGCTACACCTTC. This encodes CASSGDRGWEGYTF. Combining the CDR3 with reference TRBV2 and TRBJ1-2 gives the whole variable domain EPEVTQTPSHQVTQMGQEVILRCVPISNHLYFYWYRQILGQKVEFLVSFYNNEISEKSEIFDDQFSVERPDGSNFTLKIRSTKLEDSAMYFCASSGDRGWEGYTFGSGTRLTVV.

A note on this clone: This same CDR3 is encoded by further DNA sequences in the sample. This chain connects TRBV12-3 or TRBV12-4 to TRBJ1-5; D gene uncertain. This CDR3 has 12 amino acids. The ends were cut back, 4 bases at V and 7 bases at J, with 8 bases in the middle. Here the CDR3 reads CASSYGNQPQHF. In DNA, the CDR3 is TGTGCCAGCAGTTACGGGAACCAGCCCCAGCATTTT.

This chain uses TRBV7-2 with TRBJ2-1, with D possibly being TRBD2 (5 bases). The ends were cut back, 4 bases at V and 4 bases at J, with 11 bases in the middle. This CDR3 is built from 14 residues. Germline CDR1 reads SGHTA; CDR2 reads FQGNSA. The CDR3 nucleotides are TGTGCCAGCAGCTCAGTACGGGATTACAATGAGCAGTTCTTC. Its protein product is CASSSVRDYNEQFF.

This chain connects TRBV3-1 (or the pseudogene TRBV3-2) to TRBJ2-1; 7 nucleotides line up with TRBD1. With 4 bases clipped from V and 3 bases from J, the junction kept 9 bases outside the gene matches. Germline loops: CDR1 LGHDT, CDR2 YNNKEL (reference sequence). The CDR3 extends over 16 amino acids. CDR3 residues: CASSPAPGQNYNEQFF. CDR3 nucleotide sequence: TGTGCCAGCAGCCCGGCCCCGGGACAGAACTACAATGAGCAGTTCTTC.

CDR3 nucleotide sequence: TGTGCCAGCAGCCCTGACAGGGGCAAAGCTTTCTTT. This translates into CASSPDRGKAFF. This rearrangement joins TRBV5-4 to TRBJ1-1, with 8 positions matching TRBD1. CDR3 size: 12 residues. CDR1 is SGHNT and CDR2 is YYREEE in the germline V gene (reference sequence). Losses at the gene ends were 4 bases for V and 9 bases for J; bases not matched to a gene: 5. The whole variable domain, remainder taken from reference TRBV5-4 and TRBJ1-1, is ETGVTQSPTHLIKTRGQQVTLRCSSQSGHNTVSWYQQALGQGPQFIFQYYREEENGRGNFPPRFSGLQFPNYSSELNVNALELDDSALYLCASSPDRGKAFFGQGTRLTVV.

The rearrangement links TRBV7-3 to TRBJ1-3, with TRBD1 matching over 7 bases. The CDR3 has 13 residues. V lost 1 base, J lost 8 bases, and 2 bases stayed unmatched. The germline V gene encodes CDR1 SGHTA and CDR2 FQGTGA. The CDR3 loop is CASSLSRGDTIYF. The CDR3 DNA reads TGTGCCAGCAGCTTAAGCAGGGGGGACACCATATATTTT.

V and J are TRBV3-1 (or the pseudogene TRBV3-2) and TRBJ1-4; TRBD1 matches at 9 bases. Germline lookup yields CDR1 LGHDT and CDR2 YNNKEL (reference sequence). The CDR3 has 14 amino acids. Unmatched junction bases numbered 11, after V lost 4 bases and J lost 14 bases. The CDR3 sequence is CASSPQQGANSLFF. CDR3 sequence (DNA): TGTGCCAGCAGCCCTCAACAGGGGGCTAATAGTCTGTTTTTT.

This clone was seen only once. This chain connects TRBV12-5 to TRBJ2-1; 7 bases map to TRBD1. This CDR3 is 14 amino acids long. The trim removed 6 bases at V and 8 bases at J, leaving 10 bases unmatched. CDR1 and CDR2 (germline): LGHNT, FRNRAP. Written as DNA, the CDR3 is TGTGCTAGTGGCCAACAGGGGCTTTTGCATGAGCAGTTCTTC. It yields the protein CASGQQGLLHEQFF.